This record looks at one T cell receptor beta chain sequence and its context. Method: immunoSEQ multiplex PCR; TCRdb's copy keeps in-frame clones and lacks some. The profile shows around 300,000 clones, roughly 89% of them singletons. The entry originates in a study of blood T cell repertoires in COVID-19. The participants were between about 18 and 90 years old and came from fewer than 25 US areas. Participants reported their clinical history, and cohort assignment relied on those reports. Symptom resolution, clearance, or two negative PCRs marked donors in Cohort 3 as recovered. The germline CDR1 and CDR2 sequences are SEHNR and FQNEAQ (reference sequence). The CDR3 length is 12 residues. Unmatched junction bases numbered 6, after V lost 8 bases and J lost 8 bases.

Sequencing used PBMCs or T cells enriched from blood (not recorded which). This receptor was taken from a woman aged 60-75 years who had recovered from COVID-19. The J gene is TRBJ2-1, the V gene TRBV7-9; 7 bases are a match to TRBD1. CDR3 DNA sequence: TGTGCCAGCCTACTAGGGGGCGATGAGCAGTTCTTC. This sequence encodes CASLLGGDEQFF.